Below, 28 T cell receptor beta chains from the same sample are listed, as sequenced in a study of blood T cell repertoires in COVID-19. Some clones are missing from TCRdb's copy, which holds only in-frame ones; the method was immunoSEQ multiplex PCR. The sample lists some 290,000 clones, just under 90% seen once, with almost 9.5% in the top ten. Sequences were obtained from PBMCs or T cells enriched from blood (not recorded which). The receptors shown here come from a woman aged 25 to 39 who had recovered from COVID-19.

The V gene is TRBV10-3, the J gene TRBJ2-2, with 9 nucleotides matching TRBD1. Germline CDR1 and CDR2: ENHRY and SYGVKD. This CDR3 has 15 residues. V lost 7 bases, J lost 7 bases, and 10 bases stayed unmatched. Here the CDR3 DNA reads TGTGCCATCACCCAGGACAGGGGAGTCAGCGGGGAGCTGTTTTTT. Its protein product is CAITQDRGVSGELFF.

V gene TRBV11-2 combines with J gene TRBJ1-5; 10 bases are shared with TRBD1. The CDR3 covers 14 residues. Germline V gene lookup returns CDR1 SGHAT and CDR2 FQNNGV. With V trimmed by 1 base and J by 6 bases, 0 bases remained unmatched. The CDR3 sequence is CASSLGTGGQPQHF. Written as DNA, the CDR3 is TGTGCCAGCAGCTTAGGGACAGGGGGTCAGCCCCAGCATTTT. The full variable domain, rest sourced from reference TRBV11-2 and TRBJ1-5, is EAGVAQSPRYKIIEKRQSVAFWCNPISGHATLYWYQQILGQGPKLLIQFQNNGVVDDSQLPKDRFSAERLKGVDSTLKIQPAKLEDSAVYLCASSLGTGGQPQHFGDGTRLSIL.

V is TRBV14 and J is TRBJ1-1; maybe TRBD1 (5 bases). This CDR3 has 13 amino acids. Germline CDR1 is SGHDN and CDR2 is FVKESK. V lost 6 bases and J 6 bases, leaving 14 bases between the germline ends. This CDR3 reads CASRYAGSAEAFF. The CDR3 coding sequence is TGTGCCAGCAGGTACGCAGGGTCCGCTGAAGCTTTCTTT. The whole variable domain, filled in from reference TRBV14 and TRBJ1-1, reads EAGVTQFPSHSVIEKGQTVTLRCDPISGHDNLYWYRRVMGKEIKFLLHFVKESKQDESGMPNNRFLAERTGGTYSTLKVQPAELEDSGVYFCASRYAGSAEAFFGQGTRLTVV.

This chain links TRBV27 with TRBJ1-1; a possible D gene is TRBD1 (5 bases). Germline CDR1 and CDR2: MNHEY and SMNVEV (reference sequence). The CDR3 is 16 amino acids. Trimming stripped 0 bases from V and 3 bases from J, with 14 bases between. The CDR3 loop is CASSLSGGDWDTEAFF. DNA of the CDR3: TGTGCCAGCAGTTTATCGGGGGGGGATTGGGACACTGAAGCTTTCTTT.

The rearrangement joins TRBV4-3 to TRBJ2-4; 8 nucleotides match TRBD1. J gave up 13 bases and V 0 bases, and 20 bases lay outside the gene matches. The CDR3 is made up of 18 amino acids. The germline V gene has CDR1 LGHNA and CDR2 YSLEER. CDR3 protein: CASSQDWRTGLAYSVQYF. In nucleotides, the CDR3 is TGCGCCAGCAGCCAAGATTGGCGGACAGGGTTAGCCTATTCGGTCCAGTACTTC.

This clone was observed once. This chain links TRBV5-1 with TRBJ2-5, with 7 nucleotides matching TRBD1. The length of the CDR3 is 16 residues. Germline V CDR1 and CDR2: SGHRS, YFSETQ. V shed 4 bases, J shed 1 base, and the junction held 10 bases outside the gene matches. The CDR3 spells CASSPAAGGPQETQYF. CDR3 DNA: TGCGCCAGCAGCCCGGCGGCAGGGGGACCCCAAGAGACCCAGTACTTC.

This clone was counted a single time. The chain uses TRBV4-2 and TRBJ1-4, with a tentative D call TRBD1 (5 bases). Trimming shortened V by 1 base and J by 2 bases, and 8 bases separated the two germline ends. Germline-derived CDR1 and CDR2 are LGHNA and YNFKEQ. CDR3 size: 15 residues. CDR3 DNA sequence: TGTGCCAGCAGCCAAGTGGAGGGGACTAATGAAAAACTGTTTTTT. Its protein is CASSQVEGTNEKLFF.

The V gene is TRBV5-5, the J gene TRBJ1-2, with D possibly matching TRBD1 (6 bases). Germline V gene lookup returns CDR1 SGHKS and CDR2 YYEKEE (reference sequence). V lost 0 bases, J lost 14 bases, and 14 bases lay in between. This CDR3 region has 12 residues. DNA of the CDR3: TGTGCCAGCAGCTTGGTCTTGGGGGCTACAACCTTC. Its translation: CASSLVLGATTF.

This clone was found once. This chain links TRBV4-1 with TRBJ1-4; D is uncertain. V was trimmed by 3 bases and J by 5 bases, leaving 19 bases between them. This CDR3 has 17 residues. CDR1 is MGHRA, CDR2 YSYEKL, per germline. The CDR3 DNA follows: TGCGCCAGCAGCCACGGGTTCTTCTATTCTAAAAATGAAAAACTGTTTTTT. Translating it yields CASSHGFFYSKNEKLFF.

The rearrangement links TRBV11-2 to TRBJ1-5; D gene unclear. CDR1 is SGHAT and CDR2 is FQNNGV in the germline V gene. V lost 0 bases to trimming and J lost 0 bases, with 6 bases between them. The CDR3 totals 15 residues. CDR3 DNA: TGTGCCAGCAGCTTAGATTGGAGTAGCAATCAGCCCCAGCATTTT. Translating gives CASSLDWSSNQPQHF.

CDR3 coding DNA: TGTGCCAGCAGCGAGGGGTCTCGCTCCTACAATGAGCAGTTCTTC. Its protein is CASSEGSRSYNEQFF. The gene calls are TRBV9 and TRBJ2-1; a possible D gene is TRBD1 (5 bases). The CDR3 spans 15 residues. Germline-derived CDR1 and CDR2 are SGDLS and YYNGEE. Trimming cost V 3 bases and J 0 bases, with 10 bases left between them.

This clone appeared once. CDR3 amino acids: CASSLTGGSNTEAFF. For the CDR3, the DNA is TGTGCCAGCAGCTTAACAGGGGGGTCGAACACTGAAGCTTTCTTT. V gene TRBV13 combines with J gene TRBJ1-1, with 8 bases matching TRBD1. CDR1 PRHDT and CDR2 FYEKMQ come from the germline V gene (reference sequence). The junction had 3 bases not matched to a gene; V was cut back by 2 bases and J by 1 base. The CDR3 is 15 amino acids.

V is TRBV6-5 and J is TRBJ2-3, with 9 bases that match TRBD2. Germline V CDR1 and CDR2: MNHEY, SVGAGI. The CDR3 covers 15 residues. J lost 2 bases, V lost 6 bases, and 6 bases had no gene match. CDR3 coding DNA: TGTGCCAGCAGGAGACTAGCGGAACACACAGATACGCAGTATTTT. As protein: CASRRLAEHTDTQYF.

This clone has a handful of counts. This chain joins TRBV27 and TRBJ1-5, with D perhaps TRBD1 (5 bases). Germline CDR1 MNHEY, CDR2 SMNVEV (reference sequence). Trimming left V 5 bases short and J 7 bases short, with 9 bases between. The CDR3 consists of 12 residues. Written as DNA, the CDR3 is TGTGCCAGCAGTCAGCGGGGGCAGCCCCAGCATTTT. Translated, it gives CASSQRGQPQHF.

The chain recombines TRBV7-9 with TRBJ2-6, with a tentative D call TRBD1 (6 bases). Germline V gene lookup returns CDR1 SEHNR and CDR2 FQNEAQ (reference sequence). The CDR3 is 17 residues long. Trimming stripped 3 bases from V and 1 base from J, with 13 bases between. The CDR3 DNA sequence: TGTGCCAGCAGCTTGGGGACAAGTACTTCTGGGGCCAACGTCCTGACTTTC. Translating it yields CASSLGTSTSGANVLTF. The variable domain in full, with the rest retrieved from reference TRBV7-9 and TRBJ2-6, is DTGVSQNPRHKITKRGQNVTFRCDPISEHNRLYWYRQTLGQGPEFLTYFQNEAQLEKSRLLSDRFSAERPKGSFSTLEIQRTEQGDSAMYLCASSLGTSTSGANVLTFGAGSRLTVL.

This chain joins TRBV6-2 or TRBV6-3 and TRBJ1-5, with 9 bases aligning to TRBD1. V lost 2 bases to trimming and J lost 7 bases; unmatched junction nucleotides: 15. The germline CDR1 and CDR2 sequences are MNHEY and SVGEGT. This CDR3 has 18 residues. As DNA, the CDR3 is TGTGCCAGCAGTTACCGGGACAGGGTAGGTGGGTCGGGACAGCCCCAGCATTTT. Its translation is CASSYRDRVGGSGQPQHF.

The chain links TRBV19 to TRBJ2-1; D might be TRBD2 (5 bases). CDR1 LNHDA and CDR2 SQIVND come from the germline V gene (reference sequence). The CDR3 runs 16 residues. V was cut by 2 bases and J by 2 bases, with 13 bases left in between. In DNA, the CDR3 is TGTGCCAGTAGTATACGGCGGGCGGTCGCCTACAATGAGCAGTTCTTC. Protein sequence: CASSIRRAVAYNEQFF.

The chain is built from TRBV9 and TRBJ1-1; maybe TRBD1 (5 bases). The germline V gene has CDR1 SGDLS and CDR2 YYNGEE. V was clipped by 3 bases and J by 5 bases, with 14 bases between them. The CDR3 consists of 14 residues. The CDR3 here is CASSALTGGTEAFF. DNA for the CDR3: TGTGCCAGCAGCGCCTTAACCGGGGGGACTGAAGCTTTCTTT.

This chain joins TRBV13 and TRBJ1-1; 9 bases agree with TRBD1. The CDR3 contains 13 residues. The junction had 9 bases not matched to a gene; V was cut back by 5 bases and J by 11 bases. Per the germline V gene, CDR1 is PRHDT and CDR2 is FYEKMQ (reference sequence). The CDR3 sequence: CASSRDRVLDAFF. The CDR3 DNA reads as TGTGCCAGCAGCCGGGACAGGGTCTTGGATGCTTTCTTT.

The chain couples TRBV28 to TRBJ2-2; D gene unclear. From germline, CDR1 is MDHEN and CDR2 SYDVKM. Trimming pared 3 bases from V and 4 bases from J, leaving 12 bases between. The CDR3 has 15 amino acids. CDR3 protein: CASSLRTQFTGELFF. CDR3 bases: TGTGCCAGCAGTTTGAGAACCCAATTCACCGGGGAGCTGTTTTTT.

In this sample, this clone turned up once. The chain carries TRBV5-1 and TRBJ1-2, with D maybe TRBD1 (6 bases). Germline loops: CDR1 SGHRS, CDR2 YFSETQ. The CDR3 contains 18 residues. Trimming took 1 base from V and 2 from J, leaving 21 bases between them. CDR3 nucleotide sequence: TGCGCCAGCAGCTTGTCCAAGGGGGGGATTCTTATGAACTATGGCTACACCTTC. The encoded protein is CASSLSKGGILMNYGYTF.

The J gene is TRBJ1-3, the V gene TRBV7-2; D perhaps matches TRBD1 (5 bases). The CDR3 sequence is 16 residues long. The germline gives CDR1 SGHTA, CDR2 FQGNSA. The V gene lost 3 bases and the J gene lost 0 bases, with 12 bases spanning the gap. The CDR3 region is CASSLGGKASGNTIYF. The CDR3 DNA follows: TGTGCCAGCAGCTTGGGGGGAAAGGCCTCTGGAAACACCATATATTTT.

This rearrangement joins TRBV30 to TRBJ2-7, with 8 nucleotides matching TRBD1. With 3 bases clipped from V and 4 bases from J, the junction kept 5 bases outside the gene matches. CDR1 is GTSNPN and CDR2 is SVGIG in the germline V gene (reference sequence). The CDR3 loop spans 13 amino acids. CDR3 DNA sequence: TGTGCCTGGAGAGGACAGGGAAGGTACGAGCAGTACTTC. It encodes CAWRGQGRYEQYF. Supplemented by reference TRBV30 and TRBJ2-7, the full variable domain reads SQTIHQWPATLVQPVGSPLSLECTVEGTSNPNLYWYRQAAGRGLQLLFYSVGIGQISSEVPQNLSASRPQDRQFILSSKKLLLSDSGFYLCAWRGQGRYEQYFGPGTRLTVT.

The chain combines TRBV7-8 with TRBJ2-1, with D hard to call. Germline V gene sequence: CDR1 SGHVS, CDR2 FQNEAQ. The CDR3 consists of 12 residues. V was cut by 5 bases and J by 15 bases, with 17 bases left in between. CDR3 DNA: TGTGCCAGCAGCCTCACATACCCCCGCCCGTTCTTC. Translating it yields CASSLTYPRPFF.

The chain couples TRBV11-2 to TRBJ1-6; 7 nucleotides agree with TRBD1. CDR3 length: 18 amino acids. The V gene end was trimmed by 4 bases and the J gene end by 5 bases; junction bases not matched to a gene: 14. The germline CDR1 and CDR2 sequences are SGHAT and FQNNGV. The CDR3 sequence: CASSYGDSLFRDNSPLHF. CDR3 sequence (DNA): TGTGCCAGCAGCTATGGGGACAGCCTTTTCCGCGATAATTCACCCCTCCACTTT.

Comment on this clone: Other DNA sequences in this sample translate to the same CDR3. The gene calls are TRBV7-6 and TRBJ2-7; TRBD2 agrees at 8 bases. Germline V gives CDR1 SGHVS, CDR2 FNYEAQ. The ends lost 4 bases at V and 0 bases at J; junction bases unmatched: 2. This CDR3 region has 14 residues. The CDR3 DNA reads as TGTGCCAGCAGCTCCGGGACTAGCTCCTACGAGCAGTACTTC. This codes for CASSSGTSSYEQYF.

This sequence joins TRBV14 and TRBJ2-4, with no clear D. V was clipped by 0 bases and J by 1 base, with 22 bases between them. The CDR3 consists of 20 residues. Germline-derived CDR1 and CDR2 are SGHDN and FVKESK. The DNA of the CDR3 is TGTGCCAGCAGCCAAGATCAAATAATTATGGTTATTAGTGCCAAAAACATTCAGTACTTC. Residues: CASSQDQIIMVISAKNIQYF.

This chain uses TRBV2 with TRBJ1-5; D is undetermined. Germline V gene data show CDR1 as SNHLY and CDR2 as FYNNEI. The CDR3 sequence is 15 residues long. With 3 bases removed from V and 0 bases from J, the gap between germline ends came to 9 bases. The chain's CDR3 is CASSDIANSNQPQHF. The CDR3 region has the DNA TGTGCCAGCAGTGATATAGCGAATAGCAATCAGCCCCAGCATTTT.